The T cell receptor (beta chain) under discussion was sequenced for a study of blood T cells in healthy people across ages. Every sample yielded at least 6.5 million isolated PBMCs. Trimming cost V 6 bases and J 6 bases, with 12 bases left between them. Germline V gene lookup returns CDR1 MNHEY and CDR2 SVGAGI. The CDR3 covers 13 residues. A J-beta primer mix and a sample-barcoded 5' primer were used in a second PCR of roughly 7 to 12 cycles. Each CDR3 protein gets one entry after TCRdb re-called the 5' RACE reads with MiXCR. This table holds hundreds of thousands of distinct CDR3 sequences, roughly 50% found once. The study's findings and limits: A strong correlation was found between TCR beta diversity and the percentage of naive T cells.

In its sample, this clonotype was seen once. What it recognizes is unknown. Sequencing used blood. V gene TRBV6-5 combines with J gene TRBJ2-4, with D perhaps TRBD1 or TRBD2 (5 bases each). The sequence came from a woman between 55 and 75 years old in good health. The CDR3 region has the DNA TGTGCCAGCAGGAGGGGCCAGGGAAACATTCAGTACTTC. Protein product: CASRRGQGNIQYF.